Reported below is one TCR beta chain. The target antigen is unknown. Profiling relied on immunoSEQ multiplex PCR, and the TCRdb table lists in-frame clones only, not all of them. This table holds nearly 1 million clones, roughly 72% found once. This CDR3 comprises 14 residues. The V and J ends lost 6 bases and 6 bases respectively, with 15 bases between them. Per germline, CDR1 WNHNN and CDR2 SYGVQD (reference sequence). This specimen comes from a study of shared clonotypes between healthy human individuals. The wider study: Per donor, CD8 memory used one plate, CD8 naive used two, CD4 memory used three and CD4 naive used three. Study-level points and caveats: About 5% of naive CD4 clonotypes were shared across a few donors. Even with large depth, rarefaction showed that sorted-subset sequencing was incomplete.

In the CD4+ fraction, cells were divided into CD45RA+ naive and CD45RA-negative memory subsets. The J gene is TRBJ2-1, the V gene TRBV10-1, with D perhaps matching TRBD1 or TRBD2 (6 bases each). This sequence originates from a man between 18 and 35 years old in good health. Sequences were obtained from memory CD4+ T cells sorted from blood. Subset specified: CD45RA-negative fraction. CDR3 DNA sequence: TGCGCCAGCAGCTTAATGGGGGGCTCCAATGAGCAGTTCTTC. This gives the protein CASSLMGGSNEQFF.